This T cell receptor beta chain is from a study of blood T cell repertoires in COVID-19 (dated by TCRdb to about 2020). Concerning the study at large: Samples covering the acute and convalescent phases of COVID-19 were provided by collaborators in the United States, Italy and Spain. The material from the prospective study consisted of cDNA or gDNA derived from T cells, B-cell-depleted T cells, or PBMCs. The dataset comprised deeply sampled blood TCRbeta repertoires from subjects exposed to, actively infected with, or recovered from COVID-19. A freely available public database, intended as a resource for researchers studying the immune response to SARS-CoV-2, is where the repertoires were released. Samples came from the ongoing ImmuneRACE study (first 160 participants) plus 1,254 subjects from 6 global collaborators. Sample metadata almost always included a de-identified subject ID, COVID-19 status, age in years and sex. HLA class I and class II types, where available, came from metadata supplied by the sample provider rather than from assay-based typing. Points the paper makes about the study in general: The amount of clinical and demographic metadata varied by source and participant and was provided uncurated.

Turning to this clone: Its antigen is not yet known. One end of the junction varies from germline; a read error may be responsible.

Whole blood was collected in K2EDTA tubes by collaborating institutions according to the institutions' own protocols. For TCRbeta analysis, collaborators shipped samples as frozen whole blood, isolated PBMCs, or DNA extracted from either of those sample types. TCRbeta CDR3 regions were amplified from genomic DNA using the immunoSEQ Assay, a bias-controlled multiplex PCR. Concerning the study's data processing: Within the assay, amplification of reference gene primers was used to estimate how many nucleated cells each sample contained. Sequence reads were collapsed and filtered to measure the absolute abundance of every unique TCRbeta CDR3 rearrangement. For each sample, productive Simpson clonality was calculated as the square root of Simpson's diversity index over productive rearrangements. Here the immuneACCESS table is served through TCRdb, limited to in-frame sequences with V and J called. Missing clones are a known gap in these copies; in checked studies unresolved V genes cover under half, and the rest lacks a known reason. V and J calls plus clone size are reproduced from that table; the DNA served to infer D and trimming. The sample table holds 55,000 to 80,000 clones, of which about 74% were seen once. The ten top clones hold roughly 27% of the sample.

The germline V gene specifies SQVTM as CDR1 and ANQGSEA as CDR2. Reading from cysteine to phenylalanine, the CDR3 counts 11 amino acids. Kept here is only the CDR3 DNA, which spans 33 bases and is read in frame from base 1. The material sequenced was peripheral blood. This receptor chain uses TRBV29-1 and TRBJ1-2, and possibly TRBD1, on 5 matching bases. The source of this sequence is a woman older than 75 with acute or convalescent COVID-19. CDR3 protein: CSVGDSWTSYF. The nucleotide sequence reads as follows: TGCAGCGTTGGAGATTCCTGGACATCCTACTTC.